This is a list of T cell receptor beta chains from one sample in a study of cytomegalovirus exposure and HLA in healthy donors. Clones were sequenced by immunoSEQ multiplex PCR, and TCRdb holds only the in-frame ones, with some missing. The repertoire includes about 120,000 clones, around 76% of them detected once, and around 28% sits in the top ten. The sample comprised PBMCs. These receptors were taken from a man in his fifties or sixties in good health and CMV-seropositive. Each CDR3 is given with its conserved first and last residue. Each record gives: CDR3 DNA, CDR3 protein, D gene, V gene, clone size, J gene. D genes are given only for firm matches. Clone size is stated in some rows and not others, as once, few, many or a class when expanded.

cdr3_nt: TGCGCCAGCAGCTTTCTAGCGGGAGCCAACAATGAGCAGTTCTTC
cdr3_aa: CASSFLAGANNEQFF
d_call: TRBD2
v_call: TRBV5-1
clone_size: .
j_call: TRBJ2-1

cdr3_nt: TGTGCCAGTAGTATCACGACTAGCGGCCTACAGTTCTTC
cdr3_aa: CASSITTSGLQFF
d_call: TRBD2
v_call: TRBV19
clone_size: .
j_call: TRBJ2-1

cdr3_nt: TGTGCCAGCAGCTTATCTTCGGGAGGGCTTGGGGAGACCCAGTACTTC
cdr3_aa: CASSLSSGGLGETQYF
d_call: TRBD2
v_call: TRBV7-2
clone_size: .
j_call: TRBJ2-5

cdr3_nt: TGCGCCAGCAGCCAAGATATACCCCGGGGGAAGTATGGCTACACCTTC
cdr3_aa: CASSQDIPRGKYGYTF
d_call: .
v_call: TRBV4-1
clone_size: .
j_call: TRBJ1-2

cdr3_nt: TGTGCCAGCAGTCCCCGGTCGGGTTTGGGTTACGAGCAGTACTTC
cdr3_aa: CASSPRSGLGYEQYF
d_call: .
v_call: TRBV27
clone_size: .
j_call: TRBJ2-7

cdr3_nt: TGTGCCAGCAGCTTAGCAGGACTAGCGGCCGGGGAGCTGTTTTTT
cdr3_aa: CASSLAGLAAGELFF
d_call: TRBD2
v_call: TRBV7-2
clone_size: .
j_call: TRBJ2-2

cdr3_nt: TGTGCCAGCAGCTTAAGGGGGGGAGGGCCAGATACGCAGTATTTT
cdr3_aa: CASSLRGGGPDTQYF
d_call: .
v_call: TRBV7-2
clone_size: .
j_call: TRBJ2-3

cdr3_nt: TGTGCCAGCCAGGGAGGGGATGGCTACACCTTC
cdr3_aa: CASQGGDGYTF
d_call: .
v_call: TRBV6-5
clone_size: .
j_call: TRBJ1-2

cdr3_nt: TGTGCCAGCAGCCGTCTCAAGGGGGGGAAAGTAGATACGCAGTATTTT
cdr3_aa: CASSRLKGGKVDTQYF
d_call: .
v_call: TRBV5-6
clone_size: .
j_call: TRBJ2-3

cdr3_nt: TGTGCCAGCAGCGTGGACAGGACCCAAGAGACCCAGTACTTC
cdr3_aa: CASSVDRTQETQYF
d_call: TRBD1
v_call: TRBV9
clone_size: few
j_call: TRBJ2-5

cdr3_nt: TGTGCCAGCAGTGGACAGCTAGCTAACTATGGCTACACCTTC
cdr3_aa: CASSGQLANYGYTF
d_call: .
v_call: TRBV2
clone_size: once
j_call: TRBJ1-2

cdr3_nt: TGTGCCAGTAGTCTCCGGACAGGGGATTATGGCTACACCTTC
cdr3_aa: CASSLRTGDYGYTF
d_call: TRBD1
v_call: TRBV19
clone_size: .
j_call: TRBJ1-2

cdr3_nt: TGTGCCAGCAGCGAAACAGGGGGCTATGGCTACACCTTC
cdr3_aa: CASSETGGYGYTF
d_call: TRBD1
v_call: TRBV27
clone_size: .
j_call: TRBJ1-2

cdr3_nt: TGTGCCAGCAGCCCACAACGCCCGGGGGGACAGGGGAACCAGCCCCAGCATTTT
cdr3_aa: CASSPQRPGGQGNQPQHF
d_call: TRBD1
v_call: TRBV11-2
clone_size: .
j_call: TRBJ1-5

cdr3_nt: TGTGCCAGCAGTGAAGGGCCGAACACTGAAGCTTTCTTT
cdr3_aa: CASSEGPNTEAFF
d_call: .
v_call: TRBV2
clone_size: .
j_call: TRBJ1-1

cdr3_nt: TGTGCCAGCAGCTTGTTTAGGGGCGTCGAAAATGGCTACACCTTC
cdr3_aa: CASSLFRGVENGYTF
d_call: .
v_call: TRBV5-5
clone_size: .
j_call: TRBJ1-2

cdr3_nt: TGTGCCAGCAGTTTATCGGCGGCGAACACTGAAGCTTTCTTT
cdr3_aa: CASSLSAANTEAFF
d_call: .
v_call: TRBV27
clone_size: .
j_call: TRBJ1-1